This TCR beta chain was identified during a study of blood T cell repertoires in COVID-19. Across the study: Samples representing acute and convalescent COVID-19 were sourced from the United States, Italy and Spain. PBMCs, B-cell-depleted T cells, or T cells were the source of the cDNA or gDNA that made up the material.

Under the authors' procedure: Quantification of nucleated cells was approximated via reference gene primer amplification. The table came from immunoSEQ multiplex PCR; TCRdb's copy has only in-frame clones and leaves some out. Clone size and the V and J calls come from that table; the DNA yielded D and trimming. The data contain over 250,000 clones, around 87% of them singletons. Germline lookup yields CDR1 SGHDT and CDR2 YYEEEE. The CDR3 has 15 residues. V dropped 5 bases and J dropped 5; count of bases not matched to a gene: 10. This chain links TRBV5-6 with TRBJ2-3; 8 nucleotides agree with TRBD1. The receptor was isolated from a woman aged 50 to 60 with acute or convalescent COVID-19. The sequenced material came from peripheral blood. CDR3 sequence reads: CASSLPGGEEDTQYF. The CDR3 nucleotides read TGTGCCAGCAGTTTGCCAGGGGGCGAAGAAGATACGCAGTATTTT.